This is a list of T cell receptor beta chains from one sample in a study of naive and memory T cell subsets. TCRdb independently ran MiXCR on the 5' RACE reads; one entry per CDR3 protein. The sample has roughly 60,000 distinct CDR3 sequences, around 7.7% seen once. These receptors were obtained from a male donor in good health. Each CDR3 is given with its conserved first and last residue. Fields, in order: D gene, V gene, J gene, CDR3 protein. A D gene is named only where the DNA matches it firmly.

-,TRBV19,TRBJ1-1,CATAGPRGIDEAFF
-,TRBV6-1,TRBJ1-2,CASTRLYYGYTF
-,TRBV11-1,TRBJ2-2,CASSAPVHTGELFF
-,TRBV7-2,TRBJ1-5,CAIQDRTQPQHF
-,TRBV3-1,TRBJ2-1,CASRRTKSGRISYNEQFF
-,TRBV3-1,TRBJ2-7,CASSQDASGYEQYF
-,TRBV15,TRBJ2-1,CATSTDDRQGNEQFF
TRBD2,TRBV7-9,TRBJ2-2,CASSHSGRARDGELFF
-,TRBV10-2,TRBJ2-4,CASMGAGKNIQYF
TRBD1,TRBV5-1,TRBJ2-7,CASSWERTGTGGDEQYF
-,TRBV2,TRBJ2-1,CASSLGGAGYNEQFF